The T cell receptor (beta chain) under discussion was sequenced for a study of blood T cell repertoires in COVID-19. V shed 5 bases and J shed 0 bases, with 13 bases lying between them. This CDR3 has 15 amino acids. Germline values: CDR1 MNHEY, CDR2 SVGEGT. While infection was still active, Seattle patients were enrolled and then followed longitudinally. Per the original methods: The authors estimated nucleated cell counts from reference gene primer amplification. Clones were sequenced by immunoSEQ multiplex PCR, and TCRdb holds only the in-frame ones, with some missing. V and J calls and clone size are as listed in that table; D and trimming were resolved from the DNA. The sample has about 220,000 clones; about 82% are singletons.

The chain employs TRBV6-2 or TRBV6-3 and TRBJ2-5, with no clear D. The sequence came from a woman between 70 and 85 years old with COVID-19, enrolled during active disease. Specimen: peripheral blood. The CDR3 sequence is CASSPVEWDQETQYF. Written as DNA, the CDR3 is TGTGCCAGCAGTCCGGTGGAGTGGGACCAAGAGACCCAGTACTTC.